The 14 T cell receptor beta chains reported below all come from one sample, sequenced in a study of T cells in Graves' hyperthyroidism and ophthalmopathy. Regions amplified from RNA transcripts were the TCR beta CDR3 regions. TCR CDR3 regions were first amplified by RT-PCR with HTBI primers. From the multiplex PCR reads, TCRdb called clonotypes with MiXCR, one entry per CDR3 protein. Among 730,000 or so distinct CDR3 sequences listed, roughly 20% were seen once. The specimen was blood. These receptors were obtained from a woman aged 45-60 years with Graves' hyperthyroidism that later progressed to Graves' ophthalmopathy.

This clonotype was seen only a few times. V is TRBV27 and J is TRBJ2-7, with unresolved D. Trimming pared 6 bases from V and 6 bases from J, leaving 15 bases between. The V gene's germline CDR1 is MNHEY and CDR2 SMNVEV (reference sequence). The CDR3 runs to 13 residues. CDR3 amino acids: CASSRTFLSEQYF. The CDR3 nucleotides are TGTGCCAGCAGCCGGACCTTCCTGTCCGAGCAGTACTTC.

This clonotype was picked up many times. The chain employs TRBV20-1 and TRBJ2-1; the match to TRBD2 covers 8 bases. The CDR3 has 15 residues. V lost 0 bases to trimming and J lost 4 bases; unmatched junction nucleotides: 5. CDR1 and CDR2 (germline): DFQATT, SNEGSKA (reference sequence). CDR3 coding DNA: TGCAGTGCTAGAGATCGGGGGGGGGGATACAATGAGCAGTTCTTC. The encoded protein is CSARDRGGGYNEQFF.

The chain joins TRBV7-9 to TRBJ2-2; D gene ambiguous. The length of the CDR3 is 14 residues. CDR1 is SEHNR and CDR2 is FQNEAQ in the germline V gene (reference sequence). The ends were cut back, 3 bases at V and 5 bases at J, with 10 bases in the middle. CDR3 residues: CASSLETVTGELFF. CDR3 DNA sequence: TGTGCCAGCAGCTTGGAGACGGTGACCGGGGAGCTGTTTTTT.

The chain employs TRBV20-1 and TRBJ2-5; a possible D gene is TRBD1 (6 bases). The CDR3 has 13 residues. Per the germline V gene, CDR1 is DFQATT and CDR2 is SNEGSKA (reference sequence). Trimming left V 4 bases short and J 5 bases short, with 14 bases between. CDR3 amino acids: CSANTGTVETQYF. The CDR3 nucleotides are TGCAGTGCTAATACAGGGACGGTGGAGACCCAGTACTTC.

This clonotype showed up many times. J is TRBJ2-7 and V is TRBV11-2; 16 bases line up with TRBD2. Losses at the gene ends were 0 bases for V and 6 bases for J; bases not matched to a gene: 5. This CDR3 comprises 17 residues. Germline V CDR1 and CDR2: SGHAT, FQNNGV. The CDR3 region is CASSLEGTSGGVGEQYF. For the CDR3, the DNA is TGTGCCAGCAGCTTAGAAGGGACTAGCGGGGGGGTAGGCGAGCAGTACTTC.

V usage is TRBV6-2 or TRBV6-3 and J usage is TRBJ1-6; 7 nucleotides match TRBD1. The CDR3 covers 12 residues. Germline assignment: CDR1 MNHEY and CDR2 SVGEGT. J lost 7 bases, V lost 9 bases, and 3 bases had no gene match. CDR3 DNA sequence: TGTGCCAGTCAGGGGGTCAATTCACCCCTCCACTTT. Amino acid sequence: CASQGVNSPLHF.

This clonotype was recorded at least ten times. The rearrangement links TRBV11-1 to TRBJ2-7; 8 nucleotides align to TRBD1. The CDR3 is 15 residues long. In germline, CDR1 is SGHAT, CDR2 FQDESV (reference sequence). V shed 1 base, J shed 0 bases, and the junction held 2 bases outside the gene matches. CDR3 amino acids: CASSLDRGYSYEQYF. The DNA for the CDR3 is TGTGCCAGCAGCTTAGACAGGGGGTACTCCTACGAGCAGTACTTC.

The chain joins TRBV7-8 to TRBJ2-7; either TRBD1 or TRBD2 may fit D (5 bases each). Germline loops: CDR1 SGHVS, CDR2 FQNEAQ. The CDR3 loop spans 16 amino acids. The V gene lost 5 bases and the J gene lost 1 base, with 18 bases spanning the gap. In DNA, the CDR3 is TGTGCCAGCAGCCCAACCGGGACGTTGACATCCTACGAGCAGTACTTC. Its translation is CASSPTGTLTSYEQYF.

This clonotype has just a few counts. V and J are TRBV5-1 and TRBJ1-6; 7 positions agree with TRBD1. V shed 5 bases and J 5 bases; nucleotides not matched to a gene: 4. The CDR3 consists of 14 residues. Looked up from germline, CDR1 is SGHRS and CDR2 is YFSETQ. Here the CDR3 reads CASRGTVDNSPLHF. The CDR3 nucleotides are TGCGCCAGCAGAGGGACAGTTGATAATTCACCCCTCCACTTT.

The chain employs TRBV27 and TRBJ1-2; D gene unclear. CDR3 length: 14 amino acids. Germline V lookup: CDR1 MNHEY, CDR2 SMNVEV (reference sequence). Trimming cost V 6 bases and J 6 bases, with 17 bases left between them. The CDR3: CASRPLELTNGYTF. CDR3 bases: TGTGCCAGCAGGCCCTTAGAATTGACTAATGGCTACACCTTC.

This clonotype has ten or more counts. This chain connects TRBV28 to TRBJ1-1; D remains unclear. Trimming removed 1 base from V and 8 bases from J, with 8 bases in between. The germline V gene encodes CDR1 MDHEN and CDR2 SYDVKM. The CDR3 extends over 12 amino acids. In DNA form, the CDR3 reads TGTGCCAGCAGTTTATTAGTTGGGGAAGCTTTCTTT. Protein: CASSLLVGEAFF.

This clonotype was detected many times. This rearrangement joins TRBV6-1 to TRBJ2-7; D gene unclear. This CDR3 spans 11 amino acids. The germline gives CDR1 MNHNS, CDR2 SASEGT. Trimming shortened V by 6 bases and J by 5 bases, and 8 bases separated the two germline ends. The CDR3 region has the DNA TGTGCCAGCAGCCAGGTAGACGAGCAGTACTTC. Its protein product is CASSQVDEQYF.

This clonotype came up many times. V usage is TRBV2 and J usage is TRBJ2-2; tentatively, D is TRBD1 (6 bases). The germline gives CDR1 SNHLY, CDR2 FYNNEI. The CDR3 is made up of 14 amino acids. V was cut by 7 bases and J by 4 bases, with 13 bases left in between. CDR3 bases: TGTGCCAGCAAATACAGGGAAAGCACCGGGGAGCTGTTTTTT. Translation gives CASKYRESTGELFF.

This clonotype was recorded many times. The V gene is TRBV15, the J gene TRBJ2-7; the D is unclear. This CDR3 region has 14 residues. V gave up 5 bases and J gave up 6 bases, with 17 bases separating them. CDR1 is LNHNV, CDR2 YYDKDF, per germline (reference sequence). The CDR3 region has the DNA TGTGCCACCAGCCCCCAGACCCGAATGGGCGAGCAGTACTTC. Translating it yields CATSPQTRMGEQYF.